The 18 T cell receptor beta chains in this list originate from one sample, sequenced in a study of CD8 T cells in Susac syndrome. Random hexamers primed reverse transcription of 0.5 to 1 ug RNA. TCRdb ran MiXCR on the immunoSEQ multiplex PCR reads and lists one entry per CDR3 protein. The sample records 170,000 or so distinct CDR3 sequences, approximately 93% being singletons. Sequenced input: CD4+ T cells from PBMCs. The source of these receptors is a human donor with multiple sclerosis.

The chain uses TRBV5-6 and TRBJ2-3; the D is unclear. This CDR3 region has 13 residues. V dropped 2 bases and J dropped 2 bases, with 6 bases sitting between them. From germline, CDR1 is SGHDT and CDR2 YYEEEE. CDR3: CASSLRFTDTQYF. The DNA of the CDR3 is TGTGCCAGCAGCTTAAGATTCACAGATACGCAGTATTTT.

The CDR3 reads CASSLSSGGGREQYF. The CDR3, as DNA: TGCGCCAGCAGCTTGTCCTCCGGGGGCGGTCGCGAGCAGTACTTC. The chain employs TRBV5-1 and TRBJ2-7; D might be TRBD1 or TRBD2, each matching 6 bases. CDR3 length: 15 residues. V shed 1 base and J shed 6 bases, with 17 bases lying between them. The germline CDR1 and CDR2 sequences are SGHRS and YFSETQ.

This clonotype was observed a single time. CDR3 coding DNA: TGCAGTGCTAGATGGGTAGCGGGATTCGATGAGCAGTTCTTC. It codes for CSARWVAGFDEQFF. The chain links TRBV20-1 to TRBJ2-1; 8 bases are a match to TRBD2. The CDR3 is made up of 14 amino acids. The junction had 8 bases not matched to a gene; V was cut back by 2 bases and J by 8 bases. Looked up from germline, CDR1 is DFQATT and CDR2 is SNEGSKA (reference sequence).

The chain recombines TRBV23-1 with TRBJ2-1, with 9 positions matching TRBD2. TRBV23-1 is noted as an ORF with a role that remains uncertain. J was trimmed by 4 bases and V by 3 bases; bases with no gene match: 10. CDR3 size: 17 residues. As DNA, the CDR3 is TGCGCCAGCAGTCAGAATAGCGGGGGAAAGAAGTACAATGAGCAGTTCTTC. As protein: CASSQNSGGKKYNEQFF.

The CDR3 region is CSVVKELSYNEQFF. The CDR3 DNA sequence: TGCAGCGTTGTAAAGGAGTTGTCCTACAATGAGCAGTTCTTC. This sequence joins TRBV29-1 and TRBJ2-1; D is ambiguous. The CDR3 spans 14 residues. Germline CDR1 reads SQVTM; CDR2 reads ANQGSEA. V lost 4 bases to trimming and J lost 1 base, with 11 bases between them.

CDR3 region: CASSKGVNTEAFF. The CDR3, as DNA: TGTGCCAGCTCGAAGGGGGTGAACACTGAAGCTTTCTTT. The chain links TRBV18 to TRBJ1-1; D is possibly TRBD1 (6 bases). The CDR3 covers 13 residues. Germline V lookup: CDR1 KGHSH, CDR2 LQKENI. V was pared by 6 bases and J by 0 bases, with 8 bases between.

This chain joins TRBV2 and TRBJ1-5; no clear D gene. The germline V and J ends were trimmed by 1 base and 0 bases, with 13 bases remaining between them. Germline assignment: CDR1 SNHLY and CDR2 FYNNEI. The CDR3 runs 17 residues. This CDR3 reads CASSEGATWDSNQPQHF. Written as DNA, the CDR3 is TGTGCCAGCAGTGAAGGGGCGACCTGGGATAGCAATCAGCCCCAGCATTTT.

This clonotype appeared once. The chain carries TRBV15 and TRBJ2-5; D may match TRBD1 or TRBD2 (6 bases each). V lost 0 bases to trimming and J lost 3 bases, with 17 bases between them. Germline V gives CDR1 LNHNV, CDR2 YYDKDF (reference sequence). The CDR3 totals 17 residues. The CDR3 DNA reads as TGTGCCACCAGCAGAGACACCCGGGGGCAAGCCGAAGAGACCCAGTACTTC. This codes for CATSRDTRGQAEETQYF.

This chain connects TRBV18 to TRBJ2-5; 7 nucleotides match TRBD1. From germline, CDR1 is KGHSH and CDR2 LQKENI. V shed 4 bases, J shed 2 bases, and the junction held 4 bases outside the gene matches. The CDR3 has 14 residues. The CDR3 sequence is CASSLGTAQETQYF. DNA for the CDR3: TGTGCCAGCTCACTGGGGACAGCACAAGAGACCCAGTACTTC.

A single count supports this clonotype. The chain recombines TRBV28 with TRBJ1-5; D call uncertain. Germline CDR1 reads MDHEN; CDR2 reads SYDVKM. V gave up 7 bases and J gave up 6 bases, with 10 bases separating them. This CDR3 spans 12 amino acids. The CDR3 is CASTWAAQPQHF. The DNA for the CDR3 is TGTGCCAGCACATGGGCGGCTCAGCCCCAGCATTTT.

J is TRBJ2-3 and V is TRBV5-1; possible D gene TRBD1, 6 bases. CDR3 length: 14 residues. With 6 bases removed from V and 2 bases from J, the gap between germline ends came to 13 bases. The germline V gene has CDR1 SGHRS and CDR2 YFSETQ. The CDR3 bases are TGCGCCAGCACCCCCGGACAGTCCACAGATACGCAGTATTTT. Its protein product is CASTPGQSTDTQYF.

The J gene is TRBJ2-7, the V gene TRBV20-1; D remains unclear. Deletions cut 3 bases from V and 9 bases from J, with 15 bases between. Germline V gene lookup returns CDR1 DFQATT and CDR2 SNEGSKA (reference sequence). The CDR3 contains 12 residues. The CDR3 reads CSASLGFVAQYF. CDR3 bases: TGCAGTGCTAGCCTAGGGTTTGTCGCGCAGTACTTC.

This clonotype was observed a single time. The genes are TRBV7-3 and TRBJ1-1, with a weak D call TRBD1 (6 bases). The CDR3 extends over 13 amino acids. V was clipped by 8 bases and J by 1 base, with 11 bases between them. Germline CDR1 SGHTA, CDR2 FQGTGA. The CDR3 protein is CASSGVGNTEAFF. The CDR3, as DNA: TGTGCCAGCTCAGGGGTAGGGAACACTGAAGCTTTCTTT.

V and J are TRBV3-1 and TRBJ2-1; TRBD2 is a possible D gene (5 bases). This CDR3 is 13 amino acids long. V lost 0 bases and J 8 bases, leaving 8 bases between the germline ends. CDR1 LGHDT and CDR2 YNNKEL come from the germline V gene (reference sequence). CDR3 in amino acids: CASSQDRGYEQFF. The CDR3 bases are TGTGCCAGCAGCCAAGATCGGGGATATGAGCAGTTCTTC.

The rearrangement joins TRBV3-1 to TRBJ2-1, with unresolved D. The V and J ends lost 0 bases and 5 bases respectively, with 11 bases between them. In germline, CDR1 is LGHDT, CDR2 YNNKEL (reference sequence). CDR3 length equals 15 residues. The CDR3 protein is CASSQDLGAHNEQFF. The CDR3 DNA sequence: TGTGCCAGCAGCCAAGATCTCGGAGCCCACAATGAGCAGTTCTTC.

The rearrangement joins TRBV20-1 to TRBJ2-5; 8 bases match TRBD2. Germline CDR1 DFQATT, CDR2 SNEGSKA (reference sequence). The trim removed 0 bases at V and 5 bases at J, leaving 5 bases unmatched. This CDR3 is built from 14 residues. The CDR3: CSARDGRALETQYF. The DNA for the CDR3 is TGCAGTGCTAGAGACGGGAGGGCCCTTGAGACCCAGTACTTC.

This clonotype came up once. This sequence joins TRBV19 and TRBJ1-1; D remains ambiguous. Deletions cut 1 base from V and 1 base from J, with 16 bases between. Germline V gene sequence: CDR1 LNHDA, CDR2 SQIVND (reference sequence). The CDR3 runs 17 residues. The CDR3 region is CASSIGPLRERNTEAFF. In DNA form, the CDR3 reads TGTGCCAGTAGTATAGGCCCTTTGAGGGAAAGGAACACTGAAGCTTTCTTT.

This clonotype appeared a single time. The chain is built from TRBV29-1 and TRBJ2-2, with TRBD1 as a possible D gene (5 bases). Looked up from germline, CDR1 is SQVTM and CDR2 is ANQGSEA. V lost 3 bases, J lost 4 bases, and 12 bases lay in between. The CDR3 totals 14 residues. DNA for the CDR3: TGCAGCGTTGATGGGCAGGGAAGCACCGGGGAGCTGTTTTTT. Encoded protein: CSVDGQGSTGELFF.